This is a list of T cell receptor beta chains from one sample in a study of a mutant IDH1 vaccine in newly diagnosed glioma. No antigen has been identified for these receptors. Sequenced by immunoSEQ multiplex PCR; TCRdb stores in-frame clones only, minus some. The data hold 110,000 or so clones, with roughly 90% observed a single time. Specimen: PBMCs, collected from a glioma patient whose treatment included an IDH1 peptide vaccine. These receptor sequences come from a woman aged 50 to 65 with glioma. Each CDR3 is given with its conserved first and last residue. A D gene is named only where the DNA matches it firmly. The size field is filled for only some rows; it gives once, few, many or a size class.

d_call,clone_size,j_call,v_call,cdr3_nt,cdr3_aa
.,.,TRBJ2-7,TRBV28,TGTGCCAGCAGGGAACAGGTCTCCGAGCAGTACTTC,CASREQVSEQYF
TRBD2,.,TRBJ2-1,TRBV4-1,TGCGCCAGCAGCCAAGTGGGCGGGAGGGCTCAAAATGAGCAGTTCTTC,CASSQVGGRAQNEQFF
TRBD2,.,TRBJ2-3,TRBV9,TGTGCCAGCAGCGTAGGAATGACTAGCGGGAGCTCAGATACGCAGTATTTT,CASSVGMTSGSSDTQYF
TRBD1,few,TRBJ1-2,TRBV7-9,TGTGCCAGCAGCGCCTCAGGGGGCGCGGGGTATGGCTACACCTTC,CASSASGGAGYGYTF
.,.,TRBJ2-7,TRBV4-1,TGCGCCAGCAGCCAAGAGGAGCGGAGACCTACCGTCGAGCAGTACTTC,CASSQEERRPTVEQYF
TRBD2,.,TRBJ2-7,TRBV11-1,TGTGCCAGCAGCACCCTAGCGGGAGCCTCTCTAGCCGAGCAGTACTTC,CASSTLAGASLAEQYF
TRBD2,.,TRBJ2-2,TRBV30,TGTGCCTGGAGTTATAGCGGGAAGAACGGGGAGCTGTTTTTT,CAWSYSGKNGELFF
.,.,TRBJ2-7,TRBV5-6,TGTGCCAGCAGCTTAGGGAACTCCTACGAGCAGTACTTC,CASSLGNSYEQYF
TRBD1,once,TRBJ2-1,TRBV30,TGTGCCTGGACCCCCTACAGGGGGCCCAACTACAATGAGCAGTTCTTC,CAWTPYRGPNYNEQFF
.,.,TRBJ1-1,TRBV5-1,TGCGCCAGCAGCCCGTTGACAGAGGCGGGTGAAGCTTTCTTT,CASSPLTEAGEAFF
.,.,TRBJ2-5,TRBV6-1,TGTGCCAGCAGTGAAGGGGCGTCGCCCCAAGAGACCCAGTACTTC,CASSEGASPQETQYF
.,once,TRBJ1-5,TRBV19,TGTGCCAGTAGTATAACCGGCGGCAGCAATCAGCCCCAGCATTTT,CASSITGGSNQPQHF
.,.,TRBJ2-5,TRBV29-1,TGCAGCGTTGAGAAGGGGGCGGGGGAGACCCAGTACTTC,CSVEKGAGETQYF
.,.,TRBJ1-2,TRBV5-1,TGCGCCAGCAGCTTGGTGGCAGACCCTAACTATGGCTACACCTTC,CASSLVADPNYGYTF
.,.,TRBJ2-7,TRBV7-2,TGTGCCAGCAGCCCAACCGGGGGCGGGAGTACCTACGAGCAGTACTTC,CASSPTGGGSTYEQYF
.,.,TRBJ1-2,TRBV5-4,TGTGCCAGCAGTAGCGGGGGCTACTATGGCTACACCTTC,CASSSGGYYGYTF
.,.,TRBJ1-2,TRBV28,TGTGCCAGCAGGGTCGGACAGCGAAACTATGGCTACACCTTC,CASRVGQRNYGYTF
TRBD1,.,TRBJ1-5,TRBV7-8,TGTGCCAGCAGCTTAGATCAGGGGGCTCAGCCCCAGCATTTT,CASSLDQGAQPQHF
.,.,TRBJ1-2,TRBV15,TGTGCCACCAGGGGCGTCCGACCGGGGATCTCTTATGGCTACACCTTC,CATRGVRPGISYGYTF
TRBD2,.,TRBJ2-2,TRBV7-9,TGTGCCAGCAGCCTTAGCGGGAGAGGAACCGGGGAGCTGTTTTTT,CASSLSGRGTGELFF
TRBD1,.,TRBJ1-4,TRBV10-3,TGTGCCATCAGTGAGTCGAGGGCCCTCCGGGACAGAGAATCGAATGAAAAACTGTTTTTT,CAISESRALRDRESNEKLFF
.,.,TRBJ2-3,TRBV7-6,TGTGCCAGCAGCTCCCTAGGAGGGTTTGATACGCAGTATTTT,CASSSLGGFDTQYF
TRBD1,.,TRBJ1-1,TRBV11-2,TGTGCCAGCAGCTTCACGGGGGACAGGGGTGAAGCTTTCTTT,CASSFTGDRGEAFF
TRBD1,.,TRBJ2-6,TRBV9,TGTGCCAGCAGCGGACAGGGATCCCCTGGGGCCAACGTCCTGACTTTC,CASSGQGSPGANVLTF
.,few,TRBJ1-1,TRBV27,TGTGCCAGCAGTTTATCGAACAAGAACACTGAAGCTTTCTTT,CASSLSNKNTEAFF